The 16 T cell receptor beta chains below all came from one sample that was sequenced in a study of cytomegalovirus exposure and HLA in healthy donors. The PCR ran on 60 Vbeta and 13 Jbeta primers. Using immunoSEQ multiplex PCR, the repertoire was profiled, and TCRdb retains in-frame clones only, with some absent. Among 160,000 or so clones listed, approximately 76% were seen once. The sequenced sample was PBMCs. The receptors originated from a man aged 55 to 70 in good health and CMV-seronegative.

The chain couples TRBV5-6 to TRBJ2-1; tentatively, D is TRBD2 (6 bases). The V and J ends lost 3 bases and 2 bases respectively, with 15 bases between them. Germline V gene sequence: CDR1 SGHDT, CDR2 YYEEEE. The CDR3 is made up of 16 amino acids. The CDR3 here is CASSSGLARAYNEQFF. The CDR3 DNA reads TGTGCCAGCAGCTCAGGGCTAGCGCGTGCCTACAATGAGCAGTTCTTC. Full variable domain (missing parts from reference TRBV5-6 and TRBJ2-1): DAGVTQSPTHLIKTRGQQVTLRCSPKSGHDTVSWYQQALGQGPQFIFQYYEEEERQRGNFPDRFSGHQFPNYSSELNVNALLLGDSALYLCASSSGLARAYNEQFFGPGTRLTVL.

The rearrangement uses TRBV5-1 and TRBJ2-5; D gene unclear. The closer fit of TRBJ2-7 to the DNA end suggests the J call may be wrong. This CDR3 comprises 14 residues. Per the germline V gene, CDR1 is SGHRS and CDR2 is YFSETQ. The CDR3 nucleotides read TGCGCCAGCAGCTTGGTCCCTGATTCCTACGAGCAGTACTTC. This gives the protein CASSLVPDSYEQYF.

The V gene is TRBV18, the J gene TRBJ2-1, with 10 bases fitting TRBD2. V shed 2 bases and J 8 bases; nucleotides not matched to a gene: 3. Germline assignment: CDR1 KGHSH and CDR2 LQKENI. The CDR3 is 14 amino acids. The CDR3 here is CASSPTSGKDEQFF. Here the CDR3 DNA reads TGTGCCAGCTCACCAACTAGCGGGAAGGATGAGCAGTTCTTC.

This clone was seen a handful of times. The chain carries TRBV7-9 and TRBJ2-5; possible D gene TRBD1, 5 bases. Trimming pared 4 bases from V and 1 base from J, leaving 13 bases between. This CDR3 comprises 15 residues. Germline CDR1 reads SEHNR; CDR2 reads FQNEAQ (reference sequence). For the CDR3, the DNA is TGTGCCAGCAGCTCGCTAAGGGGTGTCCAAGAGACCCAGTACTTC. Translation: CASSSLRGVQETQYF.

The chain carries TRBV5-1 and TRBJ2-7; D perhaps matches TRBD1 (5 bases). CDR1 is SGHRS, CDR2 YFSETQ, per germline. This CDR3 is 12 amino acids long. Trimming cost V 1 base and J 5 bases, with 7 bases left between them. The CDR3 DNA reads TGCGCCAGCAGCTTGACAGGCCACGAGCAGTACTTC. This gives the protein CASSLTGHEQYF.

The chain uses TRBV7-6 and TRBJ2-1, with 10 bases fitting TRBD2. Trimming took 4 bases from V and 4 from J; bases not matched to a gene: 10. There are 17 residues in the CDR3. The germline V gene encodes CDR1 SGHVS and CDR2 FNYEAQ. DNA of the CDR3: TGTGCCAGCAGCTCATTCTTGAGCGGGGGGGTTTACAATGAGCAGTTCTTC. Amino acid sequence: CASSSFLSGGVYNEQFF.

This clone has more than one count but fewer than ten. V usage is TRBV6-6 and J usage is TRBJ2-3; D possibly corresponds to TRBD2 (6 bases). Germline V gene lookup returns CDR1 MNHNY and CDR2 SVGAGI (reference sequence). The germline V and J ends were trimmed by 2 bases and 1 base, with 10 bases remaining between them. The CDR3 covers 15 residues. CDR3 residues: CASSYGGFGTDTQYF. In nucleotides, the CDR3 is TGTGCCAGCAGTTACGGGGGGTTTGGCACAGATACGCAGTATTTT.

The V and J genes are TRBV11-3 and TRBJ2-1; 11 bases align to TRBD1. V lost 5 bases and J lost 9; bases outside the gene matches: 9. CDR3 length: 15 residues. Germline-derived CDR1 and CDR2 are SGHNT and YENEEA. For the CDR3, the DNA is TGTGCCAGCAGCCGTTGGGACAGGGGGGAACCTGAGCAGTTCTTC. Translated: CASSRWDRGEPEQFF.

The chain carries TRBV29-1 and TRBJ2-7, with unresolved D. Trimming stripped 0 bases from V and 4 bases from J, with 10 bases between. The CDR3 is made up of 13 amino acids. The V gene's germline CDR1 is SQVTM and CDR2 ANQGSEA. For the CDR3, the DNA is TGCAGCGTTGAAGATTCGACAAAATACGAGCAGTACTTC. It encodes CSVEDSTKYEQYF.

This clone was found a few times. The chain recombines TRBV19 with TRBJ2-7; the D gene is possibly TRBD1 (6 bases). V was trimmed by 5 bases and J by 0 bases, leaving 11 bases between them. Germline lookup yields CDR1 LNHDA and CDR2 SQIVND (reference sequence). The CDR3 consists of 14 residues. The CDR3 spells CASSQDRSSYEQYF. The CDR3 DNA reads TGTGCCAGTAGTCAGGACAGATCCTCCTACGAGCAGTACTTC.

V and J are TRBV5-4 and TRBJ1-6; D gene uncertain. The germline V gene has CDR1 SGHNT and CDR2 YYREEE (reference sequence). The CDR3 extends over 15 amino acids. V was clipped by 1 base and J by 2 bases, with 7 bases between them. The CDR3 reads CASSLTETYNSPLHF. The CDR3, as DNA: TGTGCCAGCAGCTTGACAGAGACCTATAATTCACCCCTCCACTTT.

There are a few counts of this clone. V gene TRBV28 combines with J gene TRBJ2-1; TRBD2 might be the D (5 bases). The CDR3 covers 16 residues. CDR1 and CDR2 from the germline V gene are MDHEN and SYDVKM. Trimming removed 6 bases from V and 6 bases from J, with 21 bases in between. The CDR3: CASSAHTSFGRNEQFF. DNA for the CDR3: TGTGCCAGCAGCGCCCATACTAGTTTCGGTCGCAATGAGCAGTTCTTC.

The chain recombines TRBV4-2 with TRBJ2-5, with 13 bases fitting TRBD2. V lost 4 bases and J lost 4; bases outside the gene matches: 6. The CDR3 has 16 residues. Germline CDR1 LGHNA, CDR2 YNFKEQ. The CDR3 spells CASSPTSGGAGETQYF. CDR3 coding DNA: TGTGCCAGCAGCCCCACTAGCGGGGGGGCCGGAGAGACCCAGTACTTC.

This chain connects TRBV7-2 to TRBJ2-4, with 7 bases fitting TRBD1. The CDR3 length is 15 residues. With V trimmed by 5 bases and J by 6 bases, 10 bases remained unmatched. The germline V gene has CDR1 SGHTA and CDR2 FQGNSA. CDR3 coding DNA: TGTGCCAGCAGCCCGTCATTCCGGGACAGAAACATTCAGTACTTC. Residues: CASSPSFRDRNIQYF.

This chain joins TRBV7-2 and TRBJ2-1; 7 bases fit TRBD1. The germline CDR1 and CDR2 sequences are SGHTA and FQGNSA. V lost 8 bases and J lost 9; bases outside the gene matches: 19. The CDR3 totals 16 residues. CDR3 in amino acids: CASGSYTGTAFSEQFF. The CDR3, as DNA: TGTGCCAGCGGGTCCTACACCGGGACAGCTTTCAGTGAGCAGTTCTTC.

This clone was counted between two and nine times. J is TRBJ1-6 and V is TRBV30, with 9 bases that match TRBD1. The CDR3 contains 15 residues. In germline, CDR1 is GTSNPN, CDR2 SVGIG (reference sequence). V was clipped by 8 bases and J by 1 base; unmatched bases: 6. CDR3 sequence: CAGRQGVSYNSPLHF. The DNA for the CDR3 is TGTGCCGGAAGACAGGGGGTTTCCTATAATTCACCCCTCCACTTT.